This T cell receptor beta chain is from a study of T cell responses to AZD1222 COVID-19 vaccine. Regarding the study as a whole: Of spike-specific TCRs, nearly half reportedly target regions left unmutated in variants. Sampled repertoires all dated from after the peak T cell response. Only 5 to 7 AZD1222 recipients were seropositive at baseline.

The assay was immunoSEQ multiplex PCR, and TCRdb's table has in-frame clones only and misses some. The sample shows 77,000 or so clones, around 88% of them seen only once. Trimming cost V 4 bases and J 3 bases; bases outside gene matches: 5. Germline CDR1 SGHRS, CDR2 YFSETQ. This CDR3 has 14 residues. With regard to this clone: Its matching antigen is unknown.

This clonotype was sampled from an adult in good health. This specimen was peripheral blood, taken on day 0 of AZD1222 vaccination. The chain carries TRBV5-1 and TRBJ2-7; 9 nucleotides match TRBD2. CDR3 sequence: CASSVAGDDYEQYF. CDR3 sequence (DNA): TGCGCCAGCAGCGTAGCGGGGGACGACTACGAGCAGTACTTC.